A selection of T cell receptor beta chains follows, all from one sample in a study of molecular identifiers for immune sequencing clone quantification. One entry per CDR3 protein, called by TCRdb with MiXCR from the PCR reads. Among fewer than 45,000 distinct CDR3 sequences listed, roughly 20% were seen once. Sequenced material: naive CD8+ T cells from blood, with Jurkat cell RNA spiked in. These receptors originate from a human donor in good health. Some libraries in this study had Jurkat cell RNA spiked in. CDR3s include the opening cysteine and the closing phenylalanine or tryptophan. Fields, in order: CDR3 length, clone size, D gene, V gene, J gene, CDR3 DNA, CDR3 protein. The D gene is left open where the match is weak. The size field is filled for only some rows; it gives once, few, many or a size class.

CDR3 length: 15; clone size: many; D gene: NA; V gene: TRBV5-6; J gene: TRBJ2-7; CDR3 DNA: TGTGCCAGCAGCTTGTTGTGGGGATCCGATTACGAGCAGTACTTC; CDR3 protein: CASSLLWGSDYEQYF
CDR3 length: 12; clone size: NA; D gene: NA; V gene: TRBV5-6; J gene: TRBJ2-1; CDR3 DNA: TGCGCCAGCAGCTTCCCTAGCGATGAGCAGTTCTTC; CDR3 protein: CASSFPSDEQFF
CDR3 length: 14; clone size: NA; D gene: NA; V gene: TRBV20-1; J gene: TRBJ2-1; CDR3 DNA: TGCAGTGCTAGACCTGCTGGTACTAGTTTTGAGCAGTTCTTC; CDR3 protein: CSARPAGTSFEQFF
CDR3 length: 17; clone size: many; D gene: NA; V gene: TRBV10-1; J gene: TRBJ2-3; CDR3 DNA: TGCGCCAGCAGTGAGTCGCCTCCACCAGGGGTAGCAGATACGCAGTATTTT; CDR3 protein: CASSESPPPGVADTQYF
CDR3 length: 16; clone size: once; D gene: TRBD1; V gene: TRBV6-6; J gene: TRBJ1-2; CDR3 DNA: TGTGCCAGCAGTTCGCAGGGGGCGGGTGGTAACTATGGCTACACCTTC; CDR3 protein: CASSSQGAGGNYGYTF
CDR3 length: 13; clone size: many; D gene: NA; V gene: TRBV12-3/TRBV12-4; J gene: TRBJ2-7; CDR3 DNA: TGTGCCAGCAGTCATACTCCCCAACAAGAGCAGTACTTC; CDR3 protein: CASSHTPQQEQYF
CDR3 length: 15; clone size: NA; D gene: TRBD2; V gene: TRBV6-6; J gene: TRBJ2-1; CDR3 DNA: TGTGCCAGCAGCTCGGCGGCGGGAGGGTTCAATGAGCAGTTCTTC; CDR3 protein: CASSSAAGGFNEQFF
CDR3 length: 16; clone size: few; D gene: TRBD2; V gene: TRBV10-3; J gene: TRBJ2-3; CDR3 DNA: TGTGCCATCAGAGGAACTAGCGGAGGGAGCACAGATACGCAGTATTTT; CDR3 protein: CAIRGTSGGSTDTQYF
CDR3 length: 16; clone size: many; D gene: TRBD1; V gene: TRBV28; J gene: TRBJ2-3; CDR3 DNA: TGTGCCAGCAGTCCGGAGGTCGACAGGGCCCCAGATACGCAGTATTTT; CDR3 protein: CASSPEVDRAPDTQYF
CDR3 length: 15; clone size: NA; D gene: TRBD1; V gene: TRBV28; J gene: TRBJ1-1; CDR3 DNA: TGTGCCAGCAGTCTCCGGGACAGGAGGAGGACTGAAGCTTTCTTT; CDR3 protein: CASSLRDRRRTEAFF
CDR3 length: 16; clone size: many; D gene: TRBD1; V gene: TRBV27; J gene: TRBJ1-1; CDR3 DNA: TGTGCCAGCAGCGGTCGGGACAGGGGCCTGAACACTGAAGCTTTCTTT; CDR3 protein: CASSGRDRGLNTEAFF
CDR3 length: 16; clone size: many; D gene: TRBD2; V gene: TRBV12-3/TRBV12-4; J gene: TRBJ2-1; CDR3 DNA: TGTGCCAGCAGTTCGACTAGCGGGAGGTCTATCAATGAGCAGTTCTTC; CDR3 protein: CASSSTSGRSINEQFF
CDR3 length: 16; clone size: many; D gene: TRBD2; V gene: TRBV5-5; J gene: TRBJ2-7; CDR3 DNA: TGTGCCAGCAGCTTGGGAGCGGGAGGGCTTCTCGACGAGCAGTACTTC; CDR3 protein: CASSLGAGGLLDEQYF
CDR3 length: 13; clone size: many; D gene: NA; V gene: TRBV9; J gene: TRBJ2-2; CDR3 DNA: TGTGCCAGCAGCGTCGGGGGCCCCGGGGAGCTGTTTTTT; CDR3 protein: CASSVGGPGELFF
CDR3 length: 15; clone size: NA; D gene: NA; V gene: TRBV19; J gene: TRBJ1-6; CDR3 DNA: TGTGCCAGTAGGACCGGTTGGGGTACAAGATCACCCCTCCACTTT; CDR3 protein: CASRTGWGTRSPLHF
CDR3 length: 17; clone size: many; D gene: NA; V gene: TRBV20-1; J gene: TRBJ2-7; CDR3 DNA: TGCAGTGCTTCTCAGACCCCAGGGGAGCGGGCCTCAGACGAGCAGTACTTC; CDR3 protein: CSASQTPGERASDEQYF
CDR3 length: 17; clone size: many; D gene: NA; V gene: TRBV9; J gene: TRBJ2-1; CDR3 DNA: TGTGCCAGCAGCGTAGATGGGACGGCGGGGCCCTACAATGAGCAGTTCTTC; CDR3 protein: CASSVDGTAGPYNEQFF
CDR3 length: 17; clone size: NA; D gene: TRBD2; V gene: TRBV7-9; J gene: TRBJ2-1; CDR3 DNA: TGTGCCAGCAGCCTGAGGTTGACTAGCGGGATCCTAAATGAGCAGTTCTTC; CDR3 protein: CASSLRLTSGILNEQFF
CDR3 length: 14; clone size: few; D gene: NA; V gene: TRBV4-3; J gene: TRBJ2-1; CDR3 DNA: TGCGCCAGCAGCCAATCCCAGGGGGGGGATGAGCAGTTCTTC; CDR3 protein: CASSQSQGGDEQFF
CDR3 length: 13; clone size: many; D gene: TRBD2; V gene: TRBV20-1; J gene: TRBJ2-7; CDR3 DNA: TGCAGTGCTAGAGGGACTAGCATATACGAGCAGTACTTC; CDR3 protein: CSARGTSIYEQYF
CDR3 length: 16; clone size: many; D gene: NA; V gene: TRBV4-3; J gene: TRBJ2-1; CDR3 DNA: TGCGCCAGCAGCCAAGATCCGGGGGAATCCTACAATGAGCAGTTCTTC; CDR3 protein: CASSQDPGESYNEQFF
CDR3 length: 14; clone size: NA; D gene: TRBD2; V gene: TRBV29-1; J gene: TRBJ2-1; CDR3 DNA: TGCAGCGCAGGGGGTGGACTAGCGGGATCTGAGCAGTTCTTC; CDR3 protein: CSAGGGLAGSEQFF
CDR3 length: 14; clone size: many; D gene: NA; V gene: TRBV9; J gene: TRBJ2-1; CDR3 DNA: TGTGCCAGCAGCGTTGAGTCACTACCTAATGAGCAGTTCTTC; CDR3 protein: CASSVESLPNEQFF
CDR3 length: 14; clone size: many; D gene: NA; V gene: TRBV7-2; J gene: TRBJ2-7; CDR3 DNA: TGTGCCAGCAGCTACCCTGAGGCGGCCTACGAGCAGTACTTC; CDR3 protein: CASSYPEAAYEQYF
CDR3 length: 18; clone size: few; D gene: NA; V gene: TRBV28; J gene: TRBJ2-1; CDR3 DNA: TGCGCCAGCAGTCCCCAATCCTTCGGACGGAGCTCCTACAATGAGCAGTTCTTC; CDR3 protein: CASSPQSFGRSSYNEQFF
CDR3 length: 11; clone size: many; D gene: NA; V gene: TRBV10-2; J gene: TRBJ2-3; CDR3 DNA: TGCGCCAGCAGTGAGGTGGGGCTTTGGTATTTT; CDR3 protein: CASSEVGLWYF
CDR3 length: 15; clone size: many; D gene: NA; V gene: TRBV6-6; J gene: TRBJ2-5; CDR3 DNA: TGTGCCAGCAGTTACGCAAGGACACTGCAAGAGACCCAGTACTTC; CDR3 protein: CASSYARTLQETQYF
CDR3 length: 18; clone size: NA; D gene: NA; V gene: TRBV7-9; J gene: TRBJ2-1; CDR3 DNA: TGTGCCAGCAGCTTTAGGGTGGGTGAAGTAAAATTGTACAATGAGCAGTTCTTC; CDR3 protein: CASSFRVGEVKLYNEQFF
CDR3 length: 11; clone size: many; D gene: NA; V gene: TRBV19; J gene: TRBJ2-7; CDR3 DNA: TGTGCCAGTAGTATAGGGTACGAGCAGTACTTC; CDR3 protein: CASSIGYEQYF
CDR3 length: 12; clone size: many; D gene: NA; V gene: TRBV6-2/TRBV6-3; J gene: TRBJ2-7; CDR3 DNA: TGTGCCAGCATGAGTTACTCCTACGAGCAGTACTTC; CDR3 protein: CASMSYSYEQYF
CDR3 length: 15; clone size: NA; D gene: TRBD1; V gene: TRBV2; J gene: TRBJ1-5; CDR3 DNA: TGTGCCAGCAGTGTTTCGGGTCAGGGGGGTCAGCCCCAGCATTTT; CDR3 protein: CASSVSGQGGQPQHF
CDR3 length: 16; clone size: NA; D gene: NA; V gene: TRBV27; J gene: TRBJ2-1; CDR3 DNA: TGTGCCAGCAGTCCTTCTTACGGAGGGATGTTTTATGAGCAGTCCTTC; CDR3 protein: CASSPSYGGMFYEQSF
CDR3 length: 14; clone size: NA; D gene: NA; V gene: TRBV29-1; J gene: TRBJ2-2; CDR3 DNA: TGCAGCGTTGAATTCCTACAGGTCGGCGGGGAGCTGTTTTTT; CDR3 protein: CSVEFLQVGGELFF
CDR3 length: 14; clone size: many; D gene: NA; V gene: TRBV9; J gene: TRBJ2-1; CDR3 DNA: TGTGCCAGCAGCGTGACGGGGACGACGGGAGAGCAGTTCTTC; CDR3 protein: CASSVTGTTGEQFF
CDR3 length: 14; clone size: many; D gene: NA; V gene: TRBV9; J gene: TRBJ1-2; CDR3 DNA: TGTGCCAGCACCAGTAACGGGATAAGCGATGGCTACACCTTC; CDR3 protein: CASTSNGISDGYTF
CDR3 length: 15; clone size: many; D gene: NA; V gene: TRBV10-3; J gene: TRBJ2-5; CDR3 DNA: TGTGCCATCAGTGATACGTGGGGGGTCTCGGAAACCCAGTACTTC; CDR3 protein: CAISDTWGVSETQYF
CDR3 length: 15; clone size: many; D gene: NA; V gene: TRBV14; J gene: TRBJ2-1; CDR3 DNA: TGTGCCAGCAGCCAAGACTGGTCGCGGGACAATGAGCAGTTCTTC; CDR3 protein: CASSQDWSRDNEQFF
CDR3 length: 13; clone size: many; D gene: TRBD1; V gene: TRBV6-6; J gene: TRBJ1-1; CDR3 DNA: TGTGCCAGCAGCTGGACAGGAAACACTGAAGCTTTCTTT; CDR3 protein: CASSWTGNTEAFF
CDR3 length: 16; clone size: many; D gene: NA; V gene: TRBV6-5; J gene: TRBJ2-5; CDR3 DNA: TGTGCCAGCACCGAAGGGGCAGGGAAGAAAAAAGAGACCCAGTACTTC; CDR3 protein: CASTEGAGKKKETQYF
CDR3 length: 16; clone size: NA; D gene: TRBD2; V gene: TRBV12-3/TRBV12-4; J gene: TRBJ2-1; CDR3 DNA: TGTGCCAGCAGTGGCCCGGGACTAGCGGGAGGAAATGAGCAGTTCTTC; CDR3 protein: CASSGPGLAGGNEQFF
CDR3 length: 15; clone size: many; D gene: NA; V gene: TRBV20-1; J gene: TRBJ1-1; CDR3 DNA: TGCAGTGCTAGAGATCGGGACCGCCCGACGACTGAAGCTTTCTTT; CDR3 protein: CSARDRDRPTTEAFF
CDR3 length: 18; clone size: many; D gene: TRBD2; V gene: TRBV5-5; J gene: TRBJ2-5; CDR3 DNA: TGTGCCAGCAGCTTGGCCGAAACTTCAATAGCGGGACAAGAGACCCAGTACTTC; CDR3 protein: CASSLAETSIAGQETQYF